The 10 T cell receptor beta chains listed next were all sequenced from one sample in a study of blood T cell repertoires in COVID-19. The method was immunoSEQ multiplex PCR; TCRdb's version includes in-frame clones alone and lacks a portion of them. Counted here are around 150,000 clones, approximately 84% occurring once; the ten biggest clones make up approximately 3.6%. The sequenced sample consisted of PBMCs or T cells enriched from blood (not recorded which). Every receptor here comes from a woman between 50 and 59 years old with acute COVID-19.

This clone was observed a handful of times. V gene TRBV12-5 combines with J gene TRBJ1-3; D is perhaps TRBD1 (5 bases). The CDR3 is made up of 12 amino acids. CDR1 LGHNT and CDR2 FRNRAP come from the germline V gene. Trimming took off 9 bases at V and 7 bases at J, with 13 bases between the two ends. CDR3 protein: CASTSPGNTIYF. CDR3 coding DNA: TGTGCTAGCACCAGCCCAGGGAACACCATATATTTT.

The chain couples TRBV7-3 to TRBJ2-2; unclear D gene. V lost 2 bases to trimming and J lost 0 bases, with 7 bases between them. The CDR3 covers 15 residues. Per germline, CDR1 SGHTA and CDR2 FQGTGA. The CDR3 loop reads CASSLLNANTGELFF. The CDR3 DNA reads as TGTGCCAGCAGCTTACTTAATGCGAACACCGGGGAGCTGTTTTTT.

This clone was recorded a few times. CDR3 sequence reads: CARFKRASGTYNEQFF. The CDR3 bases are TGTGCCAGATTTAAGAGGGCTAGCGGGACATACAATGAGCAGTTCTTC. The chain carries TRBV3-1 (or the pseudogene TRBV3-2) and TRBJ2-1; 9 bases align to TRBD2. The ends lost 9 bases at V and 4 bases at J; junction bases unmatched: 13. Germline loops: CDR1 LGHDT, CDR2 YNNKEL (reference sequence). CDR3 size: 16 residues.

The chain recombines TRBV5-1 with TRBJ1-3; no firm D call. Germline CDR1 SGHRS, CDR2 YFSETQ. The CDR3 runs 14 residues. V dropped 0 bases and J dropped 8 bases, with 12 bases sitting between them. CDR3 sequence reads: CASSLGQVVDTIYF. The CDR3 DNA reads TGCGCCAGCAGCTTGGGGCAGGTAGTTGACACCATATATTTT.

The chain links TRBV7-2 to TRBJ1-1; no clear D gene. The CDR3 consists of 13 residues. CDR1 is SGHTA and CDR2 is FQGNSA in the germline V gene. V lost 5 bases to trimming and J lost 2 bases, with 9 bases between them. CDR3 coding DNA: TGTGCCAGCAGCGAACACGTTAACACTGAAGCTTTCTTT. This encodes CASSEHVNTEAFF.

The table lists this clone with a count of one. The chain has TRBV9 and TRBJ1-2, with TRBD1 as a possible D gene (6 bases). The CDR3 spans 14 residues. Trimming cost V 0 bases and J 2 bases, with 8 bases left between them. CDR1 and CDR2 (germline): SGDLS, YYNGEE. The CDR3 DNA reads TGTGCCAGCAGCGTAGCAACAGGGAACTATGGCTACACCTTC. Translated, it gives CASSVATGNYGYTF.

As to this clone: Relative to the germline gene, one junction end is altered; a read error may explain this. The chain joins TRBV20-1 to TRBJ2-3; D might be TRBD2 (6 bases). Looked up from germline, CDR1 is DFQATT and CDR2 is SNEGSKA (reference sequence). The CDR3 sequence is 11 residues long. As DNA, the CDR3 is TGCAGTGCTAGAGGGGGGGTATTGACGCATTTT. It encodes CSARGGVLTHF.

This chain connects TRBV5-6 to TRBJ2-1; 7 bases are a match to TRBD2. CDR3 length equals 17 residues. Germline V gene data show CDR1 as SGHDT and CDR2 as YYEEEE. V shed 4 bases and J 11 bases; nucleotides not matched to a gene: 21. The CDR3 sequence is CASSPDWGSPGLKKQFF. CDR3 in DNA: TGTGCCAGCAGCCCGGACTGGGGATCGCCGGGACTAAAAAAGCAGTTCTTC.

The V and J genes are TRBV6-2 or TRBV6-3 and TRBJ2-7; the match to TRBD1 covers 7 bases. The trim removed 4 bases at V and 0 bases at J, leaving 0 bases unmatched. CDR3 length equals 13 residues. The germline CDR1 and CDR2 sequences are MNHEY and SVGEGT. This chain's CDR3 is CASSSGGSYEQYF. In nucleotides, the CDR3 is TGTGCCAGCAGTTCAGGGGGCTCCTACGAGCAGTACTTC.

The chain couples TRBV7-9 to TRBJ2-3; D is perhaps TRBD2 (5 bases). From germline, CDR1 is SEHNR and CDR2 FQNEAQ (reference sequence). This CDR3 is 17 amino acids long. V gave up 5 bases and J gave up 5 bases, with 23 bases separating them. For the CDR3, the DNA is TGTGCCAGCAGCCCCCACCCGGACGCCGGGGTGAGAGATACGCAGTATTTT. Residues: CASSPHPDAGVRDTQYF.